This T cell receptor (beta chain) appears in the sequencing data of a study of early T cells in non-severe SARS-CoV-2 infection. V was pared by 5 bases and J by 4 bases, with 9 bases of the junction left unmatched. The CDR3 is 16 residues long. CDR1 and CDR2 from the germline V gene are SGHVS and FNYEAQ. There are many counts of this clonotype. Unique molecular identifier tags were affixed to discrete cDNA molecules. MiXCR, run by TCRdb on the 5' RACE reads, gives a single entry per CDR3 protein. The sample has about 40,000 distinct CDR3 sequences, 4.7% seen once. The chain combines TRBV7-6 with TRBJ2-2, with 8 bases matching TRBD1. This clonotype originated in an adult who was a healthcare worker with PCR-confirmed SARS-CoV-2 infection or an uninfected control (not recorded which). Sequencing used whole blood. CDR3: CASSNRQGLGTGELFF. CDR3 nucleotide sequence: TGTGCCAGCAGCAATCGACAGGGGCTTGGCACCGGGGAGCTGTTTTTT.